This entry describes one T cell receptor (beta chain). These data are taken from a study of control samples from healthy donors and cancer patients. Repertoires were generated with immunoSEQ multiplex PCR, while TCRdb's copy carries only in-frame clones and drops some. The sample carries 100,000 to 150,000 clones, 92% recorded once. The CDR3 has 14 amino acids. The germline V and J ends were trimmed by 4 bases and 4 bases, with 10 bases remaining between them. Germline CDR1 and CDR2: SEHNR and FQNEAQ (reference sequence). V usage is TRBV7-9 and J usage is TRBJ2-2; D not resolved. The receptor comes from a woman in her forties or fifties in good health. The specimen was blood. In nucleotides, the CDR3 is TGTGCCAGCAGCTCCCCTATGGGCACCGGGGAGCTGTTTTTT. Its protein is CASSSPMGTGELFF.